This T cell receptor beta chain was sequenced during a study of blood T cell repertoires in COVID-19. Study background: Samples representing acute and convalescent COVID-19 were sourced from the United States, Italy and Spain. Nucleic acid was either cDNA or gDNA, and it came from T cells, B-cell-depleted T cells, or PBMCs.

The germline V gene has CDR1 SGHVS and CDR2 FNYEAQ. Trimming pared 5 bases from V and 0 bases from J, leaving 11 bases between. The CDR3 length is 15 residues. In the source study's methods: For nucleated cells, counts were estimated from reference gene primer amplification. The method was immunoSEQ multiplex PCR; TCRdb's version includes in-frame clones alone and lacks a portion of them. V and J calls and clone size come straight from that table; D and trimming were deduced from the DNA. The sample includes 50,000 to 60,000 clones, 75% to 85% of them seen just once. The chain couples TRBV7-6 to TRBJ2-1; D might be TRBD1 (5 bases). The sequence was collected from a man aged 35 to 55 with acute or convalescent COVID-19. Sequencing was performed on peripheral blood. CDR3 region: CASSKGYSSYNEQFF. The CDR3 DNA reads TGTGCCAGCAGCAAGGGGTACAGCTCCTACAATGAGCAGTTCTTC. The whole variable domain, remainder taken from reference TRBV7-6 and TRBJ2-1, is GAGVSQSPRYKVTKRGQDVALRCDPISGHVSLYWYRQALGQGPEFLTYFNYEAQQDKSGLPNDRFSAERPEGSISTLTIQRTEQRDSAMYRCASSKGYSSYNEQFFGPGTRLTVL.